This T cell receptor beta chain was found in a study of blood T cells in healthy people across ages. The V gene end was trimmed by 2 bases and the J gene end by 1 base; junction bases not matched to a gene: 6. Germline V gives CDR1 DFQATT, CDR2 SNEGSKA (reference sequence). This CDR3 region has 16 residues. Peripheral blood, about 10 milliliters per donor, was collected. Total RNA was isolated from each sample in quantities of at least 6 micrograms. The table lists this clonotype with a count of one. Through a sample-barcoded 5' primer and a J-beta primer mix, a second PCR was run for roughly 6 to 12 cycles. TCRdb re-called the 5' RACE reads through MiXCR, storing one row per CDR3 protein. The sample lists hundreds of thousands of distinct CDR3 sequences; less than 45% were seen once.

The sequencing input was blood. The chain carries TRBV20-1 and TRBJ2-2; 8 bases are shared with TRBD1. The TCR sequence derives from a man older than 75 in good health. In DNA, the CDR3 is TGCAGTGCTAGACCTCTTGGACAGGGGAACACCGGGGAGCTGTTTTTT. This sequence encodes CSARPLGQGNTGELFF.